Following are 16 T cell receptor beta chains from one sample sequenced in a study of neoadjuvant nivolumab and ipilimumab in lung cancer. Only in-frame clones appear in the TCRdb table, and some are missing; sequencing was by immunoSEQ multiplex PCR. The sample carries around 4,500 clones, 73% recorded once. The specimen comprised tumor tissue, sampled after neoadjuvant nivolumab, alone or with ipilimumab, at or shortly before surgery. Receptor source: an adult with non-small cell lung cancer.

The J gene is TRBJ1-1, the V gene TRBV5-6; no definite D call. Germline CDR1 is SGHDT and CDR2 is YYEEEE. The V end was cut by 3 bases, the J end by 0 bases, with 6 bases between. The CDR3 is 13 amino acids. CDR3 protein: CASSWRVNTEAFF. DNA of the CDR3: TGTGCCAGCAGCTGGCGGGTGAACACTGAAGCTTTCTTT. Together with reference TRBV5-6 and TRBJ1-1, the CDR3 gives the full variable domain: DAGVTQSPTHLIKTRGQQVTLRCSPKSGHDTVSWYQQALGQGPQFIFQYYEEEERQRGNFPDRFSGHQFPNYSSELNVNALLLGDSALYLCASSWRVNTEAFFGQGTRLTVV.

A remark on this clone: A junction boundary mismatches the germline segment, possibly from a read error. The V and J genes are TRBV19 and TRBJ1-6, with 11 nucleotides matching TRBD1. This CDR3 comprises 17 residues. Germline CDR1 is LNHDA and CDR2 is SQIVND (reference sequence). In nucleotides, the CDR3 is TGTGCCAGTAGTATCGCCGGGACAGGGGGGTATAGTTCACCCCTCCACTTT. Its protein product is CASSIAGTGGYSSPLHF.

The chain links TRBV14 to TRBJ1-6, with D possibly matching TRBD1 (5 bases). Trimming took off 1 base at V and 7 bases at J, with 8 bases between the two ends. The germline CDR1 and CDR2 sequences are SGHDN and FVKESK. This CDR3 region has 14 residues. CDR3 amino acids: CASSQAGRNSPLHF. In DNA, the CDR3 is TGTGCCAGCAGCCAAGCAGGGAGGAATTCACCCCTCCACTTT.

The chain uses TRBV6-5 and TRBJ2-5, with TRBD1 matching over 7 bases. CDR1 is MNHEY and CDR2 is SVGAGI in the germline V gene. There are 14 residues in the CDR3. V gave up 8 bases and J gave up 5 bases; unmatched junction bases: 11. The CDR3 nucleotides read TGTGCCAGCCGGACCCAAGGGGGCGGGGAGACCCAGTACTTC. This sequence encodes CASRTQGGGETQYF.

The CDR3, as DNA: TGTGCCAGCATAAGCGGGGACGCCTACGAGCAGTACTTC. Translation: CASISGDAYEQYF. This chain links TRBV6-1 with TRBJ2-7, with 7 bases fitting TRBD2. Germline V lookup: CDR1 MNHNS, CDR2 SASEGT. Losses at the gene ends were 7 bases for V and 2 bases for J; bases not matched to a gene: 5. CDR3 size: 13 residues.

The chain couples TRBV25-1 to TRBJ1-5, with D possibly matching TRBD1 (5 bases). The V end was cut by 6 bases, the J end by 3 bases, with 9 bases between. Per the germline V gene, CDR1 is MGHDK and CDR2 is SYGVNS. The CDR3 contains 13 residues. The CDR3 DNA is TGTGCCAGCAGCCTAGGGGACAATCAGCCCCAGCATTTT. Residues: CASSLGDNQPQHF.

V is TRBV5-1 and J is TRBJ1-5, with 7 bases lining up with TRBD1. CDR3 length: 15 amino acids. V shed 4 bases and J 3 bases; nucleotides not matched to a gene: 7. Germline V gives CDR1 SGHRS, CDR2 YFSETQ. CDR3 protein: CASSPGTAINQPQHF. The CDR3 DNA follows: TGCGCCAGCAGCCCCGGGACAGCGATCAATCAGCCCCAGCATTTT.

The V and J genes are TRBV5-4 and TRBJ2-1, with 7 bases fitting TRBD2. Germline CDR1 SGHNT, CDR2 YYREEE (reference sequence). Germline trimming cut 3 bases from V and 0 bases from J; bases unmatched to any gene: 6. This CDR3 region has 16 residues. CDR3 DNA sequence: TGTGCCAGCAGCTCCAGCGGGGCAGGCTCCTACAATGAGCAGTTCTTC. Translation gives CASSSSGAGSYNEQFF.

The chain employs TRBV6-4 and TRBJ1-1; the D is unclear. This CDR3 region has 14 residues. The germline CDR1 and CDR2 sequences are MRHNA and SNTAGT. The V end lost 6 bases, the J end lost 1 base, and 12 bases lay between the germline ends. The CDR3 bases are TGTGCCAGCAGCGCCTCCCCGGGGAACACTGAAGCTTTCTTT. Encoded protein: CASSASPGNTEAFF.

V is TRBV5-4 and J is TRBJ2-3; D is uncertain. CDR1 SGHNT and CDR2 YYREEE come from the germline V gene (reference sequence). The length of the CDR3 is 14 residues. Trimming took 4 bases from V and 0 from J, leaving 9 bases between them. This CDR3 is CASSPGASTDTQYF. CDR3 sequence (DNA): TGTGCCAGCAGCCCGGGTGCTAGCACAGATACGCAGTATTTT.

This chain uses TRBV11-2 with TRBJ2-7; D uncertain. Germline values: CDR1 SGHAT, CDR2 FQNNGV. CDR3 length: 12 residues. Trimming shortened V by 1 base and J by 6 bases, and 7 bases separated the two germline ends. CDR3 sequence: CASSLVFGEQYF. The CDR3 DNA reads TGTGCCAGCAGCTTAGTCTTCGGCGAGCAGTACTTC.

The rearrangement links TRBV7-2 to TRBJ2-7, with 8 bases lining up with TRBD2. Germline V gene data show CDR1 as SGHTA and CDR2 as FQGNSA. This CDR3 is built from 16 residues. With 2 bases clipped from V and 3 bases from J, the junction kept 9 bases outside the gene matches. CDR3 bases: TGTGCCAGCAGCTTAAGTCGGGCGGGGGGCATCTACGAGCAGTACTTC. It specifies CASSLSRAGGIYEQYF.

The chain is built from TRBV2 and TRBJ1-3; a possible D gene is TRBD1 (6 bases). From germline, CDR1 is SNHLY and CDR2 FYNNEI. V lost 8 bases and J lost 0, with 11 bases in between. The CDR3 consists of 14 residues. The CDR3 DNA reads as TGTGCCAGCGGACAGTCCTCCTCTGGAAACACCATATATTTT. Protein product: CASGQSSSGNTIYF.

This chain connects TRBV7-9 to TRBJ1-4; no definite D call. In germline, CDR1 is SEHNR, CDR2 FQNEAQ (reference sequence). The germline V and J ends were trimmed by 0 bases and 1 base, with 3 bases remaining between them. The CDR3 length is 14 residues. The CDR3 coding sequence is TGTGCCAGCAGCTTAGCAGGAACTAATGAAAAACTGTTTTTT. Protein sequence: CASSLAGTNEKLFF.

This chain connects TRBV5-1 to TRBJ2-3; D gene uncertain. The CDR3 is 12 amino acids. The V end was cut by 2 bases, the J end by 4 bases, with 5 bases between. Germline V gene sequence: CDR1 SGHRS, CDR2 YFSETQ. CDR3: CASSFQSDTQYF. The CDR3 nucleotides read TGCGCCAGCAGCTTCCAGTCAGATACGCAGTATTTT.

This clone was counted once. V gene TRBV4-1 combines with J gene TRBJ1-6; perhaps TRBD1 as D (5 bases). Germline V gene sequence: CDR1 MGHRA, CDR2 YSYEKL. Trimming took 3 bases from V and 19 from J, leaving 16 bases between them. The CDR3 spans 12 residues. The CDR3 sequence is CASSQVQGLMHF. CDR3 sequence (DNA): TGCGCCAGCAGCCAGGTCCAGGGACTCATGCACTTT.